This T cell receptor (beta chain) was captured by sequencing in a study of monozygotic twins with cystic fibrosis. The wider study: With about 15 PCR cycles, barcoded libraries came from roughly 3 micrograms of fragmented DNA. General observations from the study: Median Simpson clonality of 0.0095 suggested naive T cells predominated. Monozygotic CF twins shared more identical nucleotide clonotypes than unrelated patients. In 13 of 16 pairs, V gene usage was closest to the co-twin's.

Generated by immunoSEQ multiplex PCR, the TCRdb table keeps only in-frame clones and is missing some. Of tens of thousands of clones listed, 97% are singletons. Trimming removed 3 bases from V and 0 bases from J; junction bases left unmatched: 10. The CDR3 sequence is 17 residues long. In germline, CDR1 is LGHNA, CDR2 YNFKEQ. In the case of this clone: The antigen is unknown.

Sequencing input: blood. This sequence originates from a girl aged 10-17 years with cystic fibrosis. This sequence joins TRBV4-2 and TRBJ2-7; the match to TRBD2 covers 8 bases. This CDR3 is CASSQGGLAGSSYEQYF. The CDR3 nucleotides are TGTGCCAGCAGCCAGGGGGGCCTAGCGGGTAGCTCCTACGAGCAGTACTTC.